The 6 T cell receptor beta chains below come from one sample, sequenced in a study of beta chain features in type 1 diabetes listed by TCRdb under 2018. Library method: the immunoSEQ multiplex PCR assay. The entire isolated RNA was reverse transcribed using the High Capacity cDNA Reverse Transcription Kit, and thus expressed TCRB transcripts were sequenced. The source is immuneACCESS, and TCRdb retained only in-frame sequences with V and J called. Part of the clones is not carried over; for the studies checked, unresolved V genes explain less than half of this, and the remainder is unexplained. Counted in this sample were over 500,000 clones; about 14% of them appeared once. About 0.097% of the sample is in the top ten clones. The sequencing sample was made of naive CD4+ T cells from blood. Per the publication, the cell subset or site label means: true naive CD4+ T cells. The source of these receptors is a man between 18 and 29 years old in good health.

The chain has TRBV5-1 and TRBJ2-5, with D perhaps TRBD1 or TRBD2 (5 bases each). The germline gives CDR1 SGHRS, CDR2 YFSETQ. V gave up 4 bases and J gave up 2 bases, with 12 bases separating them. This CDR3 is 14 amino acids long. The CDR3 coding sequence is TGCGCCAGCAGCCCCGGGACGAAACAAGAGACCCAGTACTTC. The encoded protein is CASSPGTKQETQYF.

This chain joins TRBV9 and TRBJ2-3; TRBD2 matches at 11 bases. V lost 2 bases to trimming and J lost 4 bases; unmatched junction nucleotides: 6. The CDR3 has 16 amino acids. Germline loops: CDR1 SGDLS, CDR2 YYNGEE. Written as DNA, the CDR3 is TGTGCCAGCAGCGTCCGAATAGCGGGAGGGCCAGATACGCAGTATTTT. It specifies CASSVRIAGGPDTQYF.

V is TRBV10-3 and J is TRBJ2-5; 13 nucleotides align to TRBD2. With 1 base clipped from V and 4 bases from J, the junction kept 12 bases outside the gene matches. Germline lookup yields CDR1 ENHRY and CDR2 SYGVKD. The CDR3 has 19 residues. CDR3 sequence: CAISELGTSGTKQGETQYF. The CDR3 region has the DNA TGTGCCATCAGTGAGTTGGGGACTAGCGGGACCAAGCAGGGAGAGACCCAGTACTTC.

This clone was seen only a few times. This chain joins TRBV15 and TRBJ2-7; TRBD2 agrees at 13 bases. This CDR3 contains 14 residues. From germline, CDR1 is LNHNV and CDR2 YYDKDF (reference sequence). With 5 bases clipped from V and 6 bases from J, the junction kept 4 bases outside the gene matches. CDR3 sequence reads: CATSSTSGRVEQYF. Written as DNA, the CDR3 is TGTGCCACCAGCTCTACTAGCGGGAGGGTCGAGCAGTACTTC.

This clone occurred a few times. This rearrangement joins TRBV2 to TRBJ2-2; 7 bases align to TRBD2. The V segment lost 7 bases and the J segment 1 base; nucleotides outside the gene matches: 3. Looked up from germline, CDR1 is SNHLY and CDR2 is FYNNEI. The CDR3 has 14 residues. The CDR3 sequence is CASNVAGNTGELFF. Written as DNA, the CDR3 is TGTGCCAGCAACGTAGCGGGGAACACCGGGGAGCTGTTTTTT.

Here the CDR3 reads CASSPFGQGLGANVLTF. The CDR3 bases are TGTGCCAGCAGCCCCTTTGGACAGGGACTTGGGGCCAACGTCCTGACTTTC. V gene TRBV5-6 combines with J gene TRBJ2-6, with TRBD1 identical over 8 bases. CDR1 is SGHDT and CDR2 is YYEEEE in the germline V gene. CDR3 length: 17 residues. With 4 bases clipped from V and 3 bases from J, the junction kept 9 bases outside the gene matches.